This paragraph covers one TCR beta chain sequence. The CDR3 consists of 14 residues. Trimming cost V 8 bases and J 0 bases, with 10 bases left between them. Germline V gene data show CDR1 as SNHLY and CDR2 as FYNNEI. Assay: immunoSEQ multiplex PCR; the TCRdb copy retains only in-frame clones and omits some. The sample lists about 460,000 clones; roughly nine tenths were seen once. This entry belongs to a study of Ad26.COV2.S vaccination and SARS-CoV-2 variants. Study-level information: In the study, Ad26.COV2.S was injected intramuscularly once, or twice 56 days apart.

Treatment specified: some 20 received Ad26.COV2.S at low or high dose, single or two shots; five or six received placebo; per-sample allocation not given. Samples came from day 63 after the first vaccine or placebo injection. The source is a person aged 18 to 65 who received the Ad26.COV2.S COVID-19 vaccine or a placebo. This chain joins TRBV2 and TRBJ1-4; D is ambiguous. The sample was peripheral blood, taken in a trial of Ad26.COV2.S vaccine versus placebo. The CDR3 sequence: CASRRTSTNEKLFF. The CDR3 nucleotides are TGTGCCAGCCGACGGACGTCAACTAATGAAAAACTGTTTTTT.